This T cell receptor (beta chain) comes out of a study of cytotoxic CD8 clonotypes in ibrutinib-treated CLL. This CDR3 region has 13 residues. Germline CDR1 reads LNHDA; CDR2 reads SQIVND (reference sequence). With 6 bases removed from V and 1 base from J, the gap between germline ends came to 9 bases. The table came from immunoSEQ multiplex PCR; TCRdb's copy has only in-frame clones and leaves some out. The sample carries roughly 70,000 clones, roughly nine tenths recorded once. This chain joins TRBV19 and TRBJ1-2; D might be TRBD1 (5 bases). The sample here was PBMCs, taken after 12 months of ibrutinib treatment. The sequence came from a human donor with chronic lymphocytic leukemia. Written as DNA, the CDR3 is TGTGCCAGTAGGGCCGGGGGTAACTATGGCTACACCTTC. Translation: CASRAGGNYGYTF.